This passage covers 9 T cell receptor beta chains from one sample sequenced in a study of T cell responses to AZD1222 COVID-19 vaccine. Sequencing used immunoSEQ multiplex PCR; TCRdb keeps in-frame clones, though not all of them. The data contain 65,000 to 75,000 clones, more than 75% of them singletons. The sequences come from peripheral blood, collected 28 days after the second dose of the MenACWY control vaccine. These receptors came from an adult who received the MenACWY meningococcal vaccine as a control.

The chain carries TRBV18 and TRBJ2-5; D gene ambiguous. The V end lost 2 bases, the J end lost 2 bases, and 6 bases lay between the germline ends. The V gene's germline CDR1 is KGHSH and CDR2 LQKENI. The CDR3 sequence is 13 residues long. CDR3 loop: CASSPTQQETQYF. The CDR3 coding sequence is TGTGCCAGCTCACCAACCCAGCAAGAGACCCAGTACTTC.

This clone was seen a single time. The CDR3 DNA reads TGTGCCAGCAGTGCTAACGACAGAAGCACAGATACGCAGTATTTT. Translated, it gives CASSANDRSTDTQYF. J is TRBJ2-3 and V is TRBV2; perhaps TRBD1 as D (5 bases). V was cut by 4 bases and J by 0 bases, with 11 bases left in between. This CDR3 has 15 amino acids. CDR1 is SNHLY, CDR2 FYNNEI, per germline.

CDR3 bases: TGTGCCTGGAGTCCCGAATACTATGGCTACACCTTC. Protein sequence: CAWSPEYYGYTF. The chain employs TRBV30 and TRBJ1-2; D is unclear. V gave up 2 bases and J gave up 3 bases, with 7 bases separating them. Looked up from germline, CDR1 is GTSNPN and CDR2 is SVGIG (reference sequence). CDR3 length: 12 amino acids. Full variable domain (missing parts from reference TRBV30 and TRBJ1-2): SQTIHQWPATLVQPVGSPLSLECTVEGTSNPNLYWYRQAAGRGLQLLFYSVGIGQISSEVPQNLSASRPQDRQFILSSKKLLLSDSGFYLCAWSPEYYGYTFGSGTRLTVV.

V usage is TRBV2 and J usage is TRBJ2-7, with 7 nucleotides matching TRBD1. V lost 6 bases to trimming and J lost 4 bases; unmatched junction nucleotides: 0. From germline, CDR1 is SNHLY and CDR2 FYNNEI. This CDR3 is 11 amino acids long. CDR3 sequence reads: CASSRGYEQYF. CDR3 DNA: TGTGCCAGCAGCAGGGGGTACGAGCAGTACTTC.

The chain has TRBV9 and TRBJ2-7, with D perhaps matching TRBD1 (7 bases). Trimming cost V 0 bases and J 7 bases, with 11 bases left between them. Germline lookup yields CDR1 SGDLS and CDR2 YYNGEE. The CDR3 contains 13 residues. CDR3 nucleotide sequence: TGTGCCAGCAGCGTAGACAGGGGAGGTGAGCAGTACTTC. Translation: CASSVDRGGEQYF.

This clone showed up just once. This chain uses TRBV12-3 or TRBV12-4 with TRBJ2-2; TRBD1 matches at 10 bases. The J segment lost 7 bases and the V segment lost 6 bases, leaving 2 bases of the junction unmatched. This CDR3 is built from 13 residues. The CDR3 is CASRGQGSGELFF. The CDR3 DNA sequence: TGTGCCAGCAGGGGACAGGGGAGCGGGGAGCTGTTTTTT.

V gene TRBV30 combines with J gene TRBJ2-1, with TRBD2 as a possible D gene (5 bases). Trimming took off 0 bases at V and 3 bases at J, with 18 bases between the two ends. CDR1 is GTSNPN, CDR2 SVGIG, per germline (reference sequence). The CDR3 contains 17 residues. The CDR3 sequence: CAWSVPYGGSVYNEQFF. The CDR3, as DNA: TGTGCCTGGAGTGTACCCTATGGTGGGAGCGTCTACAATGAGCAGTTCTTC.

The V call is TRBV5-6, the J call TRBJ2-7, with D maybe TRBD1 (6 bases). Trimming left V 4 bases short and J 3 bases short, with 11 bases between. This CDR3 spans 13 amino acids. Germline CDR1 and CDR2: SGHDT and YYEEEE. Written as DNA, the CDR3 is TGTGCCAGCAGCCCAGGGGCCCACTACGAGCAGTACTTC. It codes for CASSPGAHYEQYF.

The chain is built from TRBV6-2 or TRBV6-3 and TRBJ2-1, with 11 bases lining up with TRBD2. There are 16 residues in the CDR3. Looked up from germline, CDR1 is MNHEY and CDR2 is SVGEGT. Trimming removed 5 bases from V and 0 bases from J; junction bases left unmatched: 3. CDR3 sequence reads: CASSRTSGSSYNEQFF. CDR3 nucleotide sequence: TGTGCCAGCAGTCGTACTAGCGGGAGCTCCTACAATGAGCAGTTCTTC.